The 27 T cell receptor beta chains in this list originate from one sample, sequenced in a study of PD-1 blockade in classical Hodgkin lymphoma. Following autologous stem cell transplantation, relapse occurred in every patient, and exposure to brentuximab vedotin varied. This table comes from immunoSEQ multiplex PCR, and its TCRdb copy is limited to in-frame clones, with some not included. Counted here are more than 90,000 clones, about four fifths occurring once; the ten biggest clones make up roughly 15%. The source material was peripheral blood mononuclear cells (PBMCs), sampled before the second cycle of nivolumab. Every receptor here comes from a human donor with classical Hodgkin lymphoma.

This chain joins TRBV2 and TRBJ1-1; D not certain. This CDR3 region has 14 residues. Germline assignment: CDR1 SNHLY and CDR2 FYNNEI. V lost 3 bases to trimming and J lost 0 bases, with 8 bases between them. The CDR3 coding sequence is TGTGCCAGCAGTGATATTGCGCTGAACACTGAAGCTTTCTTT. The encoded protein is CASSDIALNTEAFF.

This chain uses TRBV6-5 with TRBJ1-4; 7 nucleotides match TRBD1. The V gene's germline CDR1 is MNHEY and CDR2 SVGAGI. The J segment lost 7 bases and the V segment lost 2 bases, leaving 7 bases of the junction unmatched. The CDR3 loop spans 15 amino acids. CDR3 sequence (DNA): TGTGCCAGCAGTTACACACCAGGGGGGGGTGAAAAACTGTTTTTT. This codes for CASSYTPGGGEKLFF.

In its sample, this clone was seen a few times. The chain joins TRBV6-6 to TRBJ2-4; D remains unclear. There are 14 residues in the CDR3. Germline V gives CDR1 MNHNY, CDR2 SVGAGI (reference sequence). Trimming removed 1 base from V and 1 base from J, with 5 bases in between. The CDR3: CASSYLRAKNIQYF. CDR3 sequence (DNA): TGTGCCAGCAGTTACTTGCGGGCCAAAAACATTCAGTACTTC.

The V gene is TRBV11-2, the J gene TRBJ2-2; 12 nucleotides match TRBD2. V trimming: 4 bases; J trimming: 5 bases; junction bases outside the gene matches: 5. CDR1 and CDR2 from the germline V gene are SGHAT and FQNNGV. This CDR3 is built from 16 residues. The CDR3 sequence: CASSSLAGGGTGELFF. DNA for the CDR3: TGTGCCAGCAGCTCACTAGCGGGAGGCGGGACCGGGGAGCTGTTTTTT.

As to this clone: At one end the junction does not follow the germline gene, possibly because of a read error. The V gene is TRBV5-1, the J gene TRBJ1-1; D not certain. Germline V gene lookup returns CDR1 SGHRS and CDR2 YFSETQ. CDR3 size: 13 residues. CDR3 loop: CASSLSAAPEAFF. The CDR3, as DNA: TGTGCCAGCAGCTTGTCTGCGGCCCCTGAAGCTTTCTTT.

The rearrangement links TRBV5-4 to TRBJ2-3; D might be TRBD2 (6 bases). This CDR3 has 13 amino acids. Germline CDR1 and CDR2: SGHNT and YYREEE (reference sequence). The V gene lost 4 bases and the J gene lost 2 bases, with 8 bases spanning the gap. CDR3: CASSGDFTDTQYF. The DNA of the CDR3 is TGTGCCAGCAGCGGGGACTTCACAGATACGCAGTATTTT.

J is TRBJ2-1 and V is TRBV11-2; D perhaps matches TRBD2 (5 bases). V was clipped by 4 bases and J by 6 bases, with 16 bases between them. This CDR3 comprises 15 residues. Germline loops: CDR1 SGHAT, CDR2 FQNNGV. The CDR3 sequence is CASSSDPTSFNEQFF. DNA of the CDR3: TGTGCCAGCAGCTCGGACCCCACTAGTTTCAATGAGCAGTTCTTC.

The CDR3 region is CASSSDTPNTEAFF. The DNA for the CDR3 is TGCGCCAGCAGCTCAGACACCCCGAACACTGAAGCTTTCTTT. This rearrangement joins TRBV5-1 to TRBJ1-1; no definite D call. Trimming removed 3 bases from V and 1 base from J, with 10 bases in between. CDR3 length: 14 residues. Germline-derived CDR1 and CDR2 are SGHRS and YFSETQ.

In its sample, this clone was seen a few times. V gene TRBV10-1 combines with J gene TRBJ2-7; 8 nucleotides match TRBD2. Germline V gene data show CDR1 as WNHNN and CDR2 as SYGVQD (reference sequence). This CDR3 spans 15 amino acids. V lost 3 bases and J lost 7; bases outside the gene matches: 11. The CDR3 protein is CASSDPSGGGKEQYF. DNA of the CDR3: TGCGCCAGCAGTGACCCTTCGGGAGGGGGGAAAGAGCAGTACTTC.

The V call is TRBV6-1, the J call TRBJ2-2, with D perhaps matching TRBD1 (5 bases). The CDR3 spans 15 residues. Trimming removed 6 bases at V and 2 bases at J, with 13 bases between. Germline V gene sequence: CDR1 MNHNS, CDR2 SASEGT. Here the CDR3 reads CASRVDRANTGELFF. The CDR3 DNA follows: TGTGCCAGCAGGGTAGACAGAGCAAACACCGGGGAGCTGTTTTTT.

The chain joins TRBV18 to TRBJ2-1; 7 nucleotides match TRBD2. This CDR3 is built from 13 residues. Germline CDR1 reads KGHSH; CDR2 reads LQKENI. Unmatched junction bases numbered 4, after V lost 2 bases and J lost 9 bases. The CDR3 region has the DNA TGTGCCAGCTCACCATTCGGGGAGGGTGAGCAGTTCTTC. This sequence encodes CASSPFGEGEQFF. The full variable domain, in which reference TRBV18 and TRBJ2-1 provide the parts outside the CDR3, is NAGVMQNPRHLVRRRGQEARLRCSPMKGHSHVYWYRQLPEEGLKFMVYLQKENIIDESGMPKERFSAEFPKEGPSILRIQQVVRGDSAAYFCASSPFGEGEQFFGPGTRLTVL.

The rearrangement uses TRBV7-2 and TRBJ2-6; D ambiguous. The V gene lost 3 bases and the J gene lost 3 bases, with 9 bases spanning the gap. Germline V gene sequence: CDR1 SGHTA, CDR2 FQGNSA. The CDR3 extends over 15 amino acids. The CDR3 loop is CASSFSGVGANVLTF. The CDR3 nucleotides read TGTGCCAGCAGCTTCTCCGGAGTTGGGGCCAACGTCCTGACTTTC.

The V call is TRBV6-5, the J call TRBJ2-3; no reliable D call. This CDR3 contains 12 residues. Germline V gives CDR1 MNHEY, CDR2 SVGAGI. Trimming cost V 4 bases and J 2 bases, with 4 bases left between them. Here the CDR3 DNA reads TGTGCCAGCAGTTCCGACACAGATACGCAGTATTTT. Amino acids: CASSSDTDTQYF.

The chain carries TRBV5-4 and TRBJ2-1; possible D gene TRBD2, 6 bases. The CDR3 totals 13 residues. V was trimmed by 4 bases and J by 9 bases, leaving 14 bases between them. Looked up from germline, CDR1 is SGHNT and CDR2 is YYREEE (reference sequence). The CDR3 sequence: CASSRDSGTEQFF. CDR3 DNA sequence: TGTGCCAGCAGCAGGGACTCAGGGACTGAGCAGTTCTTC.

The rearrangement joins TRBV5-1 to TRBJ1-1; 11 nucleotides align to TRBD1. V dropped 0 bases and J dropped 4; count of bases not matched to a gene: 5. This CDR3 region has 16 residues. CDR1 and CDR2 (germline): SGHRS, YFSETQ. The CDR3 nucleotides read TGCGCCAGCAGCTTGGCCGGGACAGGGGGTGGCACTGAAGCTTTCTTT. Amino acids: CASSLAGTGGGTEAFF. Full variable domain (remainder filled in from reference TRBV5-1 and TRBJ1-1): KAGVTQTPRYLIKTRGQQVTLSCSPISGHRSVSWYQQTPGQGLQFLFEYFSETQRNKGNFPGRFSGRQFSNSRSEMNVSTLELGDSALYLCASSLAGTGGGTEAFFGQGTRLTVV.

The chain joins TRBV19 to TRBJ2-5; perhaps D is TRBD1 or TRBD2 (5 bases each). The CDR3 runs to 15 residues. Per the germline V gene, CDR1 is LNHDA and CDR2 is SQIVND (reference sequence). Trimming removed 5 bases from V and 7 bases from J, with 20 bases in between. Here the CDR3 reads CASSVGTRGMGTQYF. The DNA for the CDR3 is TGTGCCAGTAGTGTCGGGACCAGAGGGATGGGGACCCAGTACTTC.

The rearrangement joins TRBV30 to TRBJ2-3; D ambiguous. The CDR3 runs to 13 residues. The germline V gene has CDR1 GTSNPN and CDR2 SVGIG (reference sequence). Between the trimmed V and J ends, which lost 0 bases and 8 bases, there was a span of 12 bases. The CDR3 sequence: CAWSVPPRATQYF. In DNA form, the CDR3 reads TGTGCCTGGAGTGTACCCCCCCGGGCTACGCAGTATTTT.

The V gene is TRBV11-1, the J gene TRBJ2-1, with 9 nucleotides matching TRBD2. Germline values: CDR1 SGHAT, CDR2 FQDESV (reference sequence). The CDR3 totals 15 residues. J was trimmed by 0 bases and V by 7 bases; bases with no gene match: 4. CDR3 protein: CASTTSGSSYNEQFF. The CDR3 DNA is TGTGCCAGCACGACTAGCGGAAGCTCCTACAATGAGCAGTTCTTC.

The chain combines TRBV6-5 with TRBJ2-6, with D hard to call. V gave up 8 bases and J gave up 0 bases, with 11 bases separating them. The CDR3 consists of 15 residues. Germline values: CDR1 MNHEY, CDR2 SVGAGI. CDR3 in DNA: TGTGCCAGCTTATCTCCCGGCTCTGGGGCCAACGTCCTGACTTTC. Translation: CASLSPGSGANVLTF.

The chain has TRBV7-6 and TRBJ2-7; possible D gene TRBD2, 6 bases. CDR1 SGHVS and CDR2 FNYEAQ come from the germline V gene. Trimming left V 4 bases short and J 6 bases short, with 25 bases between. The CDR3 contains 17 residues. The CDR3 region is CASSSRGGGNGGFEQYF. The CDR3 DNA reads as TGTGCCAGCAGCTCCCGGGGTGGAGGGAATGGGGGTTTCGAGCAGTACTTC.

This clone was seen only a few times. The gene calls are TRBV30 and TRBJ1-1; D remains ambiguous. CDR1 GTSNPN and CDR2 SVGIG come from the germline V gene (reference sequence). There are 13 residues in the CDR3. Trimming took off 0 bases at V and 1 base at J, with 6 bases between the two ends. The CDR3 reads CAWSVDSNTEAFF. The DNA of the CDR3 is TGTGCCTGGAGTGTAGATTCGAACACTGAAGCTTTCTTT.

This clone was counted once. The chain joins TRBV28 to TRBJ1-1, with D perhaps TRBD1 (6 bases). This CDR3 comprises 15 residues. V gave up 5 bases and J gave up 5 bases, with 18 bases separating them. From germline, CDR1 is MDHEN and CDR2 SYDVKM. In DNA, the CDR3 is TGTGCCAGCAGTCCTCCCAGGGGAGGCACGACTGAAGCTTTCTTT. Protein product: CASSPPRGGTTEAFF.

This chain links TRBV7-2 with TRBJ2-7; D perhaps matches TRBD1 (6 bases). This CDR3 has 14 amino acids. Germline V gene sequence: CDR1 SGHTA, CDR2 FQGNSA. Trimming shortened V by 7 bases and J by 1 base, and 14 bases separated the two germline ends. CDR3 DNA: TGTGCCAGCACCTCGAACAGGGCGTCCTACGAGCAGTACTTC. As protein: CASTSNRASYEQYF.

The gene calls are TRBV30 and TRBJ2-7; D is unclear. Germline assignment: CDR1 GTSNPN and CDR2 SVGIG (reference sequence). The V gene lost 0 bases and the J gene lost 5 bases, with 5 bases spanning the gap. This CDR3 is built from 11 residues. CDR3 sequence reads: CAWSVRNEQYF. The DNA for the CDR3 is TGTGCCTGGAGTGTACGCAACGAGCAGTACTTC.

J is TRBJ2-3 and V is TRBV14, with D unclear. CDR1 SGHDN and CDR2 FVKESK come from the germline V gene. The CDR3 contains 13 residues. Trimming pared 4 bases from V and 5 bases from J, leaving 10 bases between. CDR3 sequence (DNA): TGTGCCAGCAGCCGTGCCCCACTAGATACGCAGTATTTT. Residues: CASSRAPLDTQYF. Complete variable domain (other parts from reference TRBV14 and TRBJ2-3): EAGVTQFPSHSVIEKGQTVTLRCDPISGHDNLYWYRRVMGKEIKFLLHFVKESKQDESGMPNNRFLAERTGGTYSTLKVQPAELEDSGVYFCASSRAPLDTQYFGPGTRLTVL.

This clone has more than one count but fewer than ten. The CDR3 does not end in the conserved phenylalanine or tryptophan, so this is likely a read error. No DNA is shown, since the ends of the CDR3 on it are uncertain; the CDR3 is the one TCRdb lists. J is TRBJ1-2 and V is TRBV4-2; whether TRBD1, the table's D call, matches the DNA was not checked. The V gene's germline CDR1 is LGHNA and CDR2 YNFKEQ. The CDR3 totals 13 residues, both ends included. The CDR3 reads CASSQFRDTSPLV.

The gene calls are TRBV18 and TRBJ2-7; 11 nucleotides match TRBD1. Trimming took 3 bases from V and 1 from J; bases not matched to a gene: 5. Germline V gene data show CDR1 as KGHSH and CDR2 as LQKENI. This CDR3 region has 16 residues. CDR3 sequence: CASSPMGTGGSYEQYF. CDR3 DNA sequence: TGTGCCAGCTCACCTATGGGGACAGGGGGTTCCTACGAGCAGTACTTC.